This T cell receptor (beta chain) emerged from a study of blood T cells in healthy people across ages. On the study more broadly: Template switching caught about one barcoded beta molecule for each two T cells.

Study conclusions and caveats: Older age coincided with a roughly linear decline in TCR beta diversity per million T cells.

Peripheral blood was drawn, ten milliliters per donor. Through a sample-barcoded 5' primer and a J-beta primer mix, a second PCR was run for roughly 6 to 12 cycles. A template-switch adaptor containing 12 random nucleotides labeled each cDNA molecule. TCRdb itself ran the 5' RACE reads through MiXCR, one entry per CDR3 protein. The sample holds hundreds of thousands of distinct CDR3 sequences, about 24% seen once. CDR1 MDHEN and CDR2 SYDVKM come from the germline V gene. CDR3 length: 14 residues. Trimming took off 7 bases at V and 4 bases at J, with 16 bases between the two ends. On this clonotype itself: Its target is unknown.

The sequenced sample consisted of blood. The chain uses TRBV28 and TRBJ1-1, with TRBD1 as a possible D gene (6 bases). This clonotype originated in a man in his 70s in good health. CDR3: CASTLRGGVTEAFF. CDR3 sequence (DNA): TGTGCCAGCACCCTCAGGGGAGGCGTCACTGAAGCTTTCTTT.